The 12 T cell receptor beta chains in this list originate from one sample, sequenced in a study of STAT3 mutations in large granular lymphocyte leukemia. The data were produced by immunoSEQ multiplex PCR, yet TCRdb's version contains in-frame clones alone and is incomplete. In the table there are about 1,600 clones, roughly 86% of which are singletons. What these receptors recognize is not known. Study-wide findings and caveats: Every T-LGLL patient had at least one immunodominant TCRbeta clonotype.

The sample consisted of peripheral blood mononuclear cells. The receptors were gathered from a woman aged 40 to 49 with T-cell large granular lymphocyte leukemia. Some clones in this sample may be carry-over from other donors' samples.

The chain has TRBV6-6 and TRBJ1-4; D is undetermined. The CDR3 is 14 amino acids. V was clipped by 0 bases and J by 8 bases, with 10 bases between them. Germline CDR1 reads MNHNY; CDR2 reads SVGAGI (reference sequence). CDR3 sequence reads: CASSYSAGGEKLFF. The CDR3 DNA reads as TGTGCCAGCAGTTACTCGGCCGGAGGGGAAAAACTGTTTTTT.

This chain connects TRBV18 to TRBJ2-3; D gene uncertain. Per germline, CDR1 KGHSH and CDR2 LQKENI. The CDR3 is 14 residues long. Between the trimmed V and J ends, which lost 3 bases and 2 bases, there was a span of 9 bases. The CDR3 bases are TGTGCCAGCTCACCGCCAGGCCCCACAGATACGCAGTATTTT. As protein: CASSPPGPTDTQYF.

The rearrangement links TRBV7-9 to TRBJ1-1; D is undetermined. Germline V gene data show CDR1 as SEHNR and CDR2 as FQNEAQ (reference sequence). The germline V and J ends were trimmed by 5 bases and 0 bases, with 10 bases remaining between them. CDR3 length: 14 amino acids. CDR3 in amino acids: CASSPKDVNTEAFF. CDR3 in DNA: TGTGCCAGCAGCCCAAAGGACGTGAACACTGAAGCTTTCTTT.

The V gene is TRBV7-9, the J gene TRBJ2-1, with 7 positions matching TRBD2. V dropped 7 bases and J dropped 6; count of bases not matched to a gene: 9. The CDR3 consists of 14 residues. From germline, CDR1 is SEHNR and CDR2 FQNEAQ (reference sequence). The DNA of the CDR3 is TGTGCCAGCAACTGGGGGGGGTCGGGCAATGAGCAGTTCTTC. Translation: CASNWGGSGNEQFF.

The chain uses TRBV14 and TRBJ1-2; tentative D call: TRBD1 (5 bases). The germline CDR1 and CDR2 sequences are SGHDN and FVKESK. The CDR3 loop spans 13 amino acids. Deletions cut 4 bases from V and 5 bases from J, with 11 bases between. The CDR3 bases are TGTGCCAGCAGCCGTGGGGGAGGGTATGGCTACACCTTC. It codes for CASSRGGGYGYTF.

This chain links TRBV30 with TRBJ2-3; a weak D match, TRBD2 (5 bases). Trimming took 7 bases from V and 1 from J, leaving 12 bases between them. The CDR3 has 13 residues. Germline V CDR1 and CDR2: GTSNPN, SVGIG (reference sequence). The CDR3: CALSAGGTDTQYF. CDR3 nucleotides: TGTGCCTTGTCGGCCGGGGGCACAGATACGCAGTATTTT.

The J gene is TRBJ2-2, the V gene TRBV5-1; perhaps D is TRBD1 or TRBD2 (5 bases each). Germline V gene data show CDR1 as SGHRS and CDR2 as YFSETQ. The CDR3 is made up of 14 amino acids. Trimming stripped 4 bases from V and 10 bases from J, with 17 bases between. The CDR3, as DNA: TGCGCCAGCAGCCTAGGGGCGGGCGGGCAGGAGCTGTTTTTT. Translating it yields CASSLGAGGQELFF.

As regards this clone: Relative to the germline gene, one junction end is altered; a read error may explain this. The chain joins TRBV5-4 to TRBJ1-1, with D uncertain. The CDR3 sequence is 13 residues long. Per germline, CDR1 SGHNT and CDR2 YYREEE (reference sequence). CDR3 amino acids: CASSLVGLSETFF. The CDR3 DNA follows: TGTGCCAGCAGCTTGGTGGGCCTCAGTGAAACTTTCTTT.

V gene TRBV13 combines with J gene TRBJ1-2; D is perhaps TRBD1 (6 bases). This CDR3 is 17 amino acids long. V was pared by 3 bases and J by 2 bases, with 19 bases between. Germline V gene lookup returns CDR1 PRHDT and CDR2 FYEKMQ (reference sequence). The CDR3 nucleotides are TGTGCCAGCAGCTTCCAACACGGCGGGGGGCCCAACTATGGCTACACCTTC. Translating it yields CASSFQHGGGPNYGYTF.

The rearrangement uses TRBV5-6 and TRBJ1-1, with D possibly matching TRBD1 (5 bases). Germline lookup yields CDR1 SGHDT and CDR2 YYEEEE. This CDR3 is built from 16 residues. V dropped 0 bases and J dropped 0 bases, with 12 bases sitting between them. CDR3 loop: CASSLAAGAMNTEAFF. The CDR3 DNA sequence: TGTGCCAGCAGCTTGGCCGCCGGGGCGATGAACACTGAAGCTTTCTTT.

V usage is TRBV29-1 and J usage is TRBJ2-2, with 9 bases lining up with TRBD1. Looked up from germline, CDR1 is SQVTM and CDR2 is ANQGSEA. V lost 6 bases, J lost 0 bases, and 8 bases stayed unmatched. This CDR3 is built from 16 residues. The CDR3 protein is CSVEGGQGSNTGELFF. The DNA for the CDR3 is TGCAGCGTGGAGGGGGGACAGGGCTCGAACACCGGGGAGCTGTTTTTT.

The genes are TRBV27 and TRBJ2-7; possibly TRBD1 for D (7 bases). V was cut by 6 bases and J by 5 bases, with 23 bases left in between. This CDR3 region has 16 residues. CDR1 MNHEY and CDR2 SMNVEV come from the germline V gene (reference sequence). In DNA form, the CDR3 reads TGTGCCAGCAGCACCACCTCGACAGGGACTCGGAACGAGCAGTACTTC. Translating it yields CASSTTSTGTRNEQYF.